A selection of T cell receptor beta chains follows, all from one sample in a study of blood T cell repertoires in COVID-19. Profiled with immunoSEQ multiplex PCR; TCRdb holds only in-frame clones, not every one. Here the sample spans about 170,000 clones, more than 65% being singletons. The sample was peripheral blood. The receptors shown here come from a human donor with acute or convalescent COVID-19. The donor label of this sample is uncertain. Each CDR3 is given with its conserved first and last residue. A D gene is named only where the DNA matches it firmly. Part of the rows lack a size; the others show once, few, many or a class for expanded clones.

D	V	J	size	CDR3	DNA
TRBD1	TRBV19	TRBJ2-7	-	CASSIGPGGDYEQYF	TGTGCCAGTAGTATCGGTCCAGGGGGTGACTACGAGCAGTACTTC
TRBD1	TRBV6-5	TRBJ1-6	-	CASSYSNRGGSPLHF	TGTGCCAGCAGTTACTCGAACAGGGGGGGTTCACCCCTCCACTTT
-	TRBV11-2	TRBJ1-5	-	CASSLDGAGNQPQHF	TGTGCCAGCAGCTTAGATGGTGCAGGGAATCAGCCCCAGCATTTT
-	TRBV14	TRBJ2-2	-	CASSQIQFTGELFF	TGTGCCAGCAGCCAAATACAGTTCACCGGGGAGCTGTTTTTT
-	TRBV20-1	TRBJ2-7	once	CSASGNEQYF	TGCAGTGCTAGCGGGAATGAGCAGTACTTC
TRBD2	TRBV7-6	TRBJ2-2	-	CASSLAGTSGRIPGELFF	TGTGCCAGCAGCTTAGCGGGGACTAGCGGGAGGATCCCCGGGGAGCTGTTTTTT
-	TRBV19	TRBJ1-5	-	CASSREGGQPQHF	TGTGCCAGTAGTAGAGAGGGAGGTCAGCCCCAGCATTTT
-	TRBV4-2	TRBJ2-7	few	CASSQEINGYEQYF	TGTGCCAGCAGCCAAGAAATCAACGGCTACGAGCAGTACTTC
-	TRBV10-2	TRBJ2-1	-	CASPYSLFF	TGCGCCAGCCCTTACAGCCTGTTCTTC
-	TRBV7-7	TRBJ1-5	-	CASSSSPNQPQHF	TGTGCTAGCAGCTCTTCCCCCAATCAGCCCCAGCATTTT
-	TRBV10-3	TRBJ2-1	few	CAIKERESSYNEQFF	TGTGCCATCAAGGAGCGAGAGAGCTCCTACAATGAGCAGTTCTTC
-	TRBV5-1	TRBJ1-1	-	CASSNTGYTEAFF	TGCGCCAGCAGCAACACAGGTTACACTGAAGCTTTCTTT
-	TRBV19	TRBJ1-3	few	CASTGSLSGNTIYF	TGTGCCAGCACAGGGAGCCTCTCTGGAAACACCATATATTTT
TRBD2	TRBV27	TRBJ2-5	-	CTSSFPPGVAGYPPSMGTQYF	TGTACCAGCAGTTTCCCCCCTGGGGTAGCGGGATACCCCCCGAGTATGGGGACCCAGTACTTC
TRBD1	TRBV7-3	TRBJ2-3	-	CASSLMAGGAIDTQYF	TGTGCCAGCAGCTTAATGGCAGGGGGCGCGATAGATACGCAGTATTTT
TRBD1	TRBV15	TRBJ1-1	-	CATSRGQGATEAFF	TGTGCCACCAGCCGGGGACAGGGGGCAACTGAAGCTTTCTTT
-	TRBV30	TRBJ2-2	-	CAWSTGNTGELFF	TGTGCCTGGAGTACAGGCAACACCGGGGAGCTGTTTTTT
TRBD1	TRBV19	TRBJ2-6	-	CASSPPTGSGANVLTF	TGTGCCAGTAGTCCCCCGACAGGGTCTGGGGCCAACGTCCTGACTTTC
-	TRBV5-1	TRBJ2-7	-	CASSLDPRGLNEQYF	TGCGCCAGCAGCTTGGATCCCAGGGGTTTGAACGAGCAGTACTTC
TRBD2	TRBV19	TRBJ2-1	-	CASKRQRESYNEQFF	TGTGCCAGTAAAAGGCAGCGGGAGTCCTACAATGAGCAGTTCTTC
TRBD2	TRBV19	TRBJ2-3	-	CASSLAGGRLDTQYF	TGTGCCAGTAGTTTAGCGGGGGGGCGTTTAGATACGCAGTATTTT
TRBD2	TRBV3-1/TRBV3-2	TRBJ2-5	-	CASSQDATGGETQYF	TGTGCCAGCAGCCAAGATGCGACGGGGGGGGAGACCCAGTACTTC
TRBD1	TRBV4-1	TRBJ2-7	few	CASSQGTGQQPLYEQYF	TGCGCCAGCAGCCAAGGGACAGGTCAACAGCCCCTCTACGAGCAGTACTTC
-	TRBV5-1	TRBJ1-1	-	CASRTTGNTEAFF	TGCGCCAGCAGAACGACAGGGAACACTGAAGCTTTCTTT
TRBD2	TRBV2	TRBJ2-2	-	CASKASGDLNTGELFF	TGTGCCAGCAAGGCTAGCGGGGACCTGAACACCGGGGAGCTGTTTTTT
-	TRBV6-1	TRBJ1-2	-	CASSEGAGPLYGYTF	TGTGCCAGCAGTGAAGGGGCAGGGCCACTCTATGGCTACACCTTC
TRBD1	TRBV27	TRBJ1-6	once	CASSIDRVNSPLHF	TGTGCCAGCAGTATAGACAGGGTCAATTCACCCCTCCACTTT
TRBD1	TRBV5-6	TRBJ1-4	-	CASSRDRGNEKLFF	TGTGCCAGCAGCCGGGACAGGGGGAATGAAAAACTGTTTTTT
-	TRBV14	TRBJ2-3	-	CASSQVGLRTVFPDTQYF	TGTGCCAGCAGCCAAGTTGGACTCCGAACAGTATTCCCAGATACGCAGTATTTT
TRBD2	TRBV9	TRBJ2-5	-	CASGASTSGRETQYF	TGTGCCAGCGGCGCTTCGACTAGCGGGAGGGAGACCCAGTACTTC
-	TRBV19	TRBJ2-7	-	CASSLQTGYEQYF	TGTGCCAGTAGTCTCCAGACAGGCTACGAGCAGTACTTC
-	TRBV5-1	TRBJ1-1	few	CASSFAGAGTEAFF	TGCGCCAGCAGCTTTGCGGGGGCGGGAACTGAAGCTTTCTTT
TRBD2	TRBV6-6	TRBJ2-7	once	CASSSPGRAYEQYF	TGTGCCAGCAGTTCCCCCGGGAGGGCCTACGAGCAGTACTTC
-	TRBV27	TRBJ2-6	-	CASSISLDSLGANVLTF	TGTGCCAGCAGTATTTCCCTGGACAGTCTGGGGGCCAACGTCCTGACTTTC
TRBD1	TRBV30	TRBJ2-1	-	CAWSDGQGGQFF	TGTGCCTGGAGTGACGGACAGGGTGGGCAGTTCTTC
TRBD1	TRBV9	TRBJ1-6	-	CASSVARQGYNSPLHF	TGTGCCAGCAGCGTAGCCCGACAGGGATATAATTCACCCCTCCACTTT
-	TRBV28	TRBJ1-1	-	CASSLRSNTEAFF	TGTGCCAGCAGTTTGAGGTCGAACACTGAAGCTTTCTTT
-	TRBV6-2/TRBV6-3	TRBJ2-7	-	CASSSRRDTPYEQYF	TGTGCCAGCAGTTCAAGAAGGGACACTCCCTACGAGCAGTACTTC
-	TRBV28	TRBJ1-5	-	CASSLGQSNQPQHF	TGTGCCAGCAGTTTAGGGCAGAGCAATCAGCCCCAGCATTTT
-	TRBV7-6	TRBJ2-2	-	CASSSAGAYPGELFF	TGTGCCAGCAGCTCCGCGGGGGCCTACCCCGGGGAGCTGTTTTTT
TRBD1	TRBV10-3	TRBJ2-7	-	CAIRSGTGISYEQYF	TGTGCCATCAGATCCGGGACAGGGATCTCCTACGAGCAGTACTTC
-	TRBV19	TRBJ2-7	-	CASSLSGQGKAQYF	TGTGCCAGTAGTTTAAGTGGGCAGGGAAAAGCGCAGTACTTC
TRBD1	TRBV28	TRBJ1-1	-	CASSWDRVWDTEAFF	TGTGCCAGCAGTTGGGACAGGGTATGGGACACTGAAGCTTTCTTT
-	TRBV6-5	TRBJ1-1	-	CASTRDSEAFF	TGTGCCAGCACTCGAGACAGTGAAGCTTTCTTT
-	TRBV30	TRBJ2-7	-	CAWSVDSSYEQYF	TGTGCCTGGAGTGTTGACTCTTCCTACGAGCAGTACTTC
-	TRBV2	TRBJ2-3	-	CASSGDSTDTQYF	TGTGCCAGCAGTGGGGACTCCACAGATACGCAGTATTTT
-	TRBV19	TRBJ2-7	-	CASSIFRERSYEQYF	TGTGCCAGTAGTATCTTTCGGGAGCGCTCCTACGAGCAGTACTTC
-	TRBV6-5	TRBJ1-1	-	CASSYRGLSNTEAFF	TGTGCCAGCAGTTACCGGGGACTAAGTAACACTGAAGCTTTCTTT
TRBD1	TRBV19	TRBJ1-5	once	CASSMRQGNQPQHF	TGTGCCAGTAGTATGAGACAGGGAAATCAGCCCCAGCATTTT
-	TRBV27	TRBJ2-3	-	CASSLHPTGGTDTQYF	TGTGCCAGCAGTTTACATCCAACGGGGGGCACAGATACGCAGTATTTT
TRBD1	TRBV2	TRBJ1-4	-	CASSALGQANEKLFF	TGTGCCAGCAGTGCTCTGGGACAGGCTAATGAAAAACTGTTTTTT
-	TRBV4-1	TRBJ2-3	-	CASSQSPARGRLYTQYF	TGCGCCAGCAGCCAGTCCCCGGCCAGGGGACGTTTATATACGCAGTATTTT
TRBD1	TRBV10-3	TRBJ1-2	-	CATEDRAFHGYTF	TGTGCCACCGAGGACAGGGCATTCCATGGCTACACCTTC
-	TRBV3-1/TRBV3-2	TRBJ2-1	-	CASSRQVYEQFF	TGTGCCAGCAGCCGTCAGGTGTATGAGCAGTTCTTC
TRBD1	TRBV29-1	TRBJ1-6	-	CSVALGQGSPLHF	TGCAGCGTCGCCCTGGGACAGGGCTCACCCCTCCACTTT
TRBD1	TRBV12-5	TRBJ1-5	-	CASVEGANQPQHF	TGTGCTAGTGTCGAGGGGGCGAATCAGCCCCAGCATTTT
TRBD1	TRBV5-6	TRBJ2-7	once	CASSLAPTGGLYEQYF	TGTGCCAGCAGCTTGGCTCCTACAGGGGGCCTTTACGAGCAGTACTTC
TRBD2	TRBV28	TRBJ2-3	-	CASSQYIAGVPNTQYF	TGTGCCAGCAGTCAATATATAGCGGGAGTTCCGAATACGCAGTATTTT
TRBD1	TRBV11-1	TRBJ2-2	-	CASSPGTGGRTGELFF	TGTGCCAGCAGCCCCGGGACAGGGGGGAGGACCGGGGAGCTGTTTTTT
-	TRBV5-1	TRBJ2-1	-	CASSLHRPDTEQFF	TGCGCCAGCAGCTTACACCGGCCGGACACTGAGCAGTTCTTC